At least ten counts were recorded for the clone carrying this T cell receptor beta chain. Antigen: not known. This sample was included in a study of regulatory T cells in long-lasting Graves disease. The germline V gene has CDR1 SGHTA and CDR2 FQGNSA. With 4 bases removed from V and 2 bases from J, the gap between germline ends came to 15 bases. This CDR3 is 15 amino acids long. The time point was: newly diagnosed GD, antithyroid drugs for less than 3 months. The authors made the TCR library using RNA they extracted from PBMCs. The study's findings and limits: Gene preferences differed: TRBV28, TRBJ1-2, TRBJ2-5 in persistent cases. Study of thyroid tissue was not done, with only peripheral blood studied.

Investigators prepared the TCR beta libraries by applying iRepertoire HTBI primers and Arm-PCR of CDR3 regions. Via MiXCR, TCRdb re-called the multiplex PCR reads, giving one row per CDR3 protein. The sample includes about 560,000 distinct CDR3 sequences, about 16% seen only once; the top ten take 9.5% to 15%. The same sample was also used in a study of T cells in Graves' hyperthyroidism and ophthalmopathy. According to that study: The HTBI set primed first-round TCR CDR3 RT-PCR.

J is TRBJ2-7 and V is TRBV7-2, with D perhaps assigned TRBD1 or TRBD2 (6 bases each). The specimen was peripheral blood mononuclear cells (PBMCs), collected at new diagnosis, from a patient treated with antithyroid drugs. The receptor comes from a man younger than 35 with Graves disease. As DNA, the CDR3 is TGTGCCAGCAGCTACAGTCGGGGGCAACCCTACGAGCAGTACTTC. It yields the protein CASSYSRGQPYEQYF.